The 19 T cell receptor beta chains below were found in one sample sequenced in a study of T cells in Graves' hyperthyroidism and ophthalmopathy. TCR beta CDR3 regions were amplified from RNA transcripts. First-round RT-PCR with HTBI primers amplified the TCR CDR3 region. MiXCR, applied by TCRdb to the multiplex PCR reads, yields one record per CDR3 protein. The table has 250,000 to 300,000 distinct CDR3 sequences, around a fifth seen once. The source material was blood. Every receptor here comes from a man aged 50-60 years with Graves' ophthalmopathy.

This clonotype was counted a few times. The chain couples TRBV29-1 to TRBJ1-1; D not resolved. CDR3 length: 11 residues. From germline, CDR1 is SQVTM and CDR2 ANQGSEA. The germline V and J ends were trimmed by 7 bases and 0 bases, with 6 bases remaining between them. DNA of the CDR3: TGCAGCGCTCAAATGAACACTGAAGCTTTCTTT. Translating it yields CSAQMNTEAFF.

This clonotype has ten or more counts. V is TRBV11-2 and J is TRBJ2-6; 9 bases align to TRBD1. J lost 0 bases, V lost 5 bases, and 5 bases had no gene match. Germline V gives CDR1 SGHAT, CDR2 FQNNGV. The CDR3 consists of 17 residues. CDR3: CASSRTGAVSGANVLTF. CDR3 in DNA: TGTGCCAGCAGCCGGACAGGGGCTGTCTCTGGGGCCAACGTCCTGACTTTC.

CDR3 protein: CASSSRVATNEKLFF. CDR3 DNA: TGTGCCAGCAGCTCCCGGGTTGCAACTAATGAAAAACTGTTTTTT. The J gene is TRBJ1-4, the V gene TRBV7-9; no firm D call. Per germline, CDR1 SEHNR and CDR2 FQNEAQ (reference sequence). The V end was cut by 4 bases, the J end by 0 bases, with 9 bases between. This CDR3 has 15 amino acids.

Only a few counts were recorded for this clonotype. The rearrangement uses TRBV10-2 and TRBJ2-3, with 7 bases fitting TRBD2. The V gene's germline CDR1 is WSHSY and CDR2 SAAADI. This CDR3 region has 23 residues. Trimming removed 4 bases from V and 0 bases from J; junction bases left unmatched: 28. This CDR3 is CASSVEPSWLAEKSESSTDTQYF. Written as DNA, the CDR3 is TGCGCCAGCAGTGTAGAACCCTCGTGGCTAGCGGAGAAGAGTGAGTCTAGCACAGATACGCAGTATTTT.

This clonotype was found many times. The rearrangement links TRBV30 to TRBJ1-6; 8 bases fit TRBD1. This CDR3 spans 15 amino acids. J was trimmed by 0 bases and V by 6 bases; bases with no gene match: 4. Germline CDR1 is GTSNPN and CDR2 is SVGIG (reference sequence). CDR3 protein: CACRTGSSYNSPLHF. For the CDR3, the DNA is TGTGCCTGCCGGACAGGGAGCTCCTATAATTCACCCCTCCACTTT.

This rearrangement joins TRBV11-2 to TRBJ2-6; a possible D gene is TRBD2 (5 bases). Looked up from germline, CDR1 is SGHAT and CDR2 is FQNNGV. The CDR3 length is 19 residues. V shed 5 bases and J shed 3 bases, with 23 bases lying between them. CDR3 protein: CASSQEPGRGLSGANVLTF. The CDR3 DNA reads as TGTGCCAGCAGCCAAGAACCCGGACGAGGGCTGAGTGGGGCCAACGTCCTGACTTTC.

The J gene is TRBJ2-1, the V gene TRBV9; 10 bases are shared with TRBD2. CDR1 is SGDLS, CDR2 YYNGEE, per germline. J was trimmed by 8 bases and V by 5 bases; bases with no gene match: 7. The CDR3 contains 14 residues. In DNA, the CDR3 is TGTGCCAGCAGAGCGGGAGGGAACTTGGATGAGCAGTTCTTC. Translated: CASRAGGNLDEQFF.

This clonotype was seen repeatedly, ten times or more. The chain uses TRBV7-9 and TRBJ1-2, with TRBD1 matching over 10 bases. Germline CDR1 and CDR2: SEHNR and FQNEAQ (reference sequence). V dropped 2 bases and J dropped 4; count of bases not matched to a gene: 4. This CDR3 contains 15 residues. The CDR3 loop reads CASSLPDRGLYGYTF. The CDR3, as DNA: TGTGCCAGCAGCTTACCCGACAGGGGGCTCTATGGCTACACCTTC.

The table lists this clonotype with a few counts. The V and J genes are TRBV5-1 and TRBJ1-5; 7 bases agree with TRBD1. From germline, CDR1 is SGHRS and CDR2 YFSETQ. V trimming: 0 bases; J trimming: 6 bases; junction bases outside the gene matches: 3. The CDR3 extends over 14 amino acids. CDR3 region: CASSLGTGAQPQHF. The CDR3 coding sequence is TGCGCCAGCAGCTTGGGCACAGGGGCTCAGCCCCAGCATTTT.

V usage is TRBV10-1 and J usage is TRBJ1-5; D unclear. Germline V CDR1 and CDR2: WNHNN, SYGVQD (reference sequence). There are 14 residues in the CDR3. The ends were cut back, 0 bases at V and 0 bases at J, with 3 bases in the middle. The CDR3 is CASSESGSNQPQHF. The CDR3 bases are TGCGCCAGCAGTGAGTCGGGTAGCAATCAGCCCCAGCATTTT.

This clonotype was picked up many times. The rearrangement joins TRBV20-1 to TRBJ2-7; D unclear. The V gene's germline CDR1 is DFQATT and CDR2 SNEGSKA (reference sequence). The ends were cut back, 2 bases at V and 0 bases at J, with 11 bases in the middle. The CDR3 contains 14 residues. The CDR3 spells CSARIGASSYEQYF. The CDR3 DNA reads TGCAGTGCTAGAATTGGCGCTAGCTCCTACGAGCAGTACTTC.

The CDR3 DNA is TGCGCCAGCAGCCAAGCCCCACTAGCGGGAGCCGAGCAGTACTTC. The encoded protein is CASSQAPLAGAEQYF. This chain links TRBV4-1 with TRBJ2-7, with 11 bases fitting TRBD2. V trimming: 1 base; J trimming: 6 bases; junction bases outside the gene matches: 5. CDR1 and CDR2 (germline): MGHRA, YSYEKL. The CDR3 runs to 15 residues.

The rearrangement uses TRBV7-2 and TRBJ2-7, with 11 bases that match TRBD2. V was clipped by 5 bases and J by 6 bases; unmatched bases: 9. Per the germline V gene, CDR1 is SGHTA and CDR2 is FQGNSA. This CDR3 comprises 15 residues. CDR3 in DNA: TGTGCCAGCAGCCGTTTAGCGGGAGGGCCAACCGAGCAGTACTTC. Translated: CASSRLAGGPTEQYF.

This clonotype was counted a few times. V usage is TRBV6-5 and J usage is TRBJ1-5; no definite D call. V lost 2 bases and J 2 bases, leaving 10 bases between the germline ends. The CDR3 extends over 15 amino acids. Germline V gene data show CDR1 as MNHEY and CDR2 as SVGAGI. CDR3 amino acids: CASSYKGERNQPQHF. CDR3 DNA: TGTGCCAGCAGTTACAAGGGTGAGCGCAATCAGCCCCAGCATTTT.

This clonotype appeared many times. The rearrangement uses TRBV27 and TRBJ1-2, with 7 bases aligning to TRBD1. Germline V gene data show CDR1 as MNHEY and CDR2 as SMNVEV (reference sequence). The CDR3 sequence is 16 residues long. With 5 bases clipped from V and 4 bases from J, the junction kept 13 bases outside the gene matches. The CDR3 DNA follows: TGTGCCAGCAGTCTAAACCCGACAGGGAAAGGCTATGGCTACACCTTC. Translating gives CASSLNPTGKGYGYTF.

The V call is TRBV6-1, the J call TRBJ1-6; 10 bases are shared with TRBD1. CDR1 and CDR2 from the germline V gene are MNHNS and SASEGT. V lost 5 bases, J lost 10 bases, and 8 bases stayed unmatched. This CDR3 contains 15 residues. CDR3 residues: CASSPRTGGFSPLHF. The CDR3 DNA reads TGTGCCAGCAGTCCCCGGACAGGGGGTTTCTCACCCCTCCACTTT.

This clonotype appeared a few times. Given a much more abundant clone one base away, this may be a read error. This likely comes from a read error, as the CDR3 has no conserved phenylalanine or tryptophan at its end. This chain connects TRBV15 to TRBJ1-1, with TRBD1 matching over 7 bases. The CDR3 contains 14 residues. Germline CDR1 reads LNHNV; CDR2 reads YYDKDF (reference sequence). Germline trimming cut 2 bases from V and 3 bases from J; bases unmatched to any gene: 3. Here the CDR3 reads CATSRKTGDTEAFL. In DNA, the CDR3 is TGTGCCACCAGCAGAAAAACAGGGGACACTGAAGCTTTCCTT.

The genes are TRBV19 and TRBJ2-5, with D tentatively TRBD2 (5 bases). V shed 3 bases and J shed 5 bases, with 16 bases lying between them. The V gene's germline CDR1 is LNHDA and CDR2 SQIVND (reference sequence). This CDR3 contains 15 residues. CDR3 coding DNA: TGTGCCAGTAGTATCTCCCCCGGGATTGCTGAGACCCAGTACTTC. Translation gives CASSISPGIAETQYF.

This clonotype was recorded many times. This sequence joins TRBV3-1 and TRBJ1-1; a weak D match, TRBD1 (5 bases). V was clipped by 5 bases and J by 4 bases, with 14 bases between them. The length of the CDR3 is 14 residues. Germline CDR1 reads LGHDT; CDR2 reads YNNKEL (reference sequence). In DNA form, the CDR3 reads TGTGCCAGCAGCTCGACCGACAGCTTCACTGAAGCTTTCTTT. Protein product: CASSSTDSFTEAFF. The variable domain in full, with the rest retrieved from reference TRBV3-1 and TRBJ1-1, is DTAVSQTPKYLVTQMGNDKSIKCEQNLGHDTMYWYKQDSKKFLKIMFSYNNKELIINETVPNRFSPKSPDKAHLNLHINSLELGDSAVYFCASSSTDSFTEAFFGQGTRLTVV.